Each of the 2 T cell receptor beta chains below was sequenced from the same sample in a study of blood T cell repertoires in COVID-19. The assay was immunoSEQ multiplex PCR, and TCRdb's table has in-frame clones only and misses some. Found here are around 250,000 clones, nearly 90% of them singletons; the top ten hold approximately 2.3%. The source material was peripheral blood. The receptors stem from a woman in her sixties with COVID-19, enrolled during active disease.

The CDR3 nucleotides are TGTGCCAGCAGCTTATACTCCTCTTGGTCCAATGAGCAGTTCTTC. This codes for CASSLYSSWSNEQFF. The chain uses TRBV11-2 and TRBJ2-1; no definite D call. The CDR3 loop spans 15 amino acids. V dropped 2 bases and J dropped 6 bases, with 14 bases sitting between them. CDR1 is SGHAT, CDR2 FQNNGV, per germline.

The chain combines TRBV5-1 with TRBJ2-7; TRBD2 agrees at 12 bases. The CDR3 contains 15 residues. CDR1 is SGHRS and CDR2 is YFSETQ in the germline V gene. The junction had 6 bases not matched to a gene; V was cut back by 5 bases and J by 3 bases. CDR3 sequence: CASSPLAGGDYEQYF. The CDR3 region has the DNA TGCGCCAGCAGTCCACTAGCGGGGGGAGACTACGAGCAGTACTTC.